The clone carrying this TCR beta chain is a singleton in its sample. How the authors handled the data: By means of reference gene primer amplification, nucleated cell counts were estimated. Clones were read by immunoSEQ multiplex PCR, and TCRdb kept only the in-frame ones, dropping some. That table is the source of V, J and clone size, and D and trimming were worked out from the DNA. This sample yields 40,000 or so clones, of which approximately 80% are seen a single time; less than 25% belongs to the top ten. This sample stems from a study of blood T cell repertoires in COVID-19. Study-level information: Both acute and convalescent COVID-19 samples were obtained from the United States, Italy and Spain. The analysed material was cDNA or gDNA that came from T cells, B-cell-depleted T cells, or PBMCs.

Trimming left V 5 bases short and J 2 bases short, with 10 bases between. The CDR3 is made up of 13 amino acids. CDR1 and CDR2 from the germline V gene are ENHRY and SYGVKD. The sample taken for sequencing was peripheral blood. This TCR was recovered from a human donor with acute or convalescent COVID-19. The donor label of this sample is uncertain. This chain joins TRBV10-3 and TRBJ2-7; D may be TRBD2 (7 bases). The CDR3 region is CAISSGDTYEQYF. The DNA of the CDR3 is TGTGCCATCAGTAGCGGGGACACCTACGAGCAGTACTTC.